The clone carrying this T cell receptor (beta chain) was observed at least ten times. Its specificity is unknown. The sample belongs to a study of T cells in Graves' hyperthyroidism and ophthalmopathy. The study's findings and limits: Most thyroid-expanded clonotypes above 0.001 were also found in blood. The model foresaw ophthalmopathy a median approximately 6.3 months prior to onset.

RNA transcripts provided the source from which TCR beta CDR3 regions were amplified. HTBI primers were the set used in a first-round RT-PCR of the TCR CDR3. TCRdb reanalysed the multiplex PCR reads using MiXCR and keeps one entry per CDR3 protein. The data hold around 200,000 distinct CDR3 sequences, with 15% to 20% observed a single time. Germline CDR1 reads SGHTS; CDR2 reads YDEGEE. Trimming shortened V by 4 bases and J by 8 bases, and 21 bases separated the two germline ends. The CDR3 totals 15 residues. The clonotype comes from a man between 35 and 55 years old with Graves' hyperthyroidism. V is TRBV5-8 and J is TRBJ1-2; TRBD1 is a possible D gene (5 bases). The sample comprised blood. This CDR3 is CASSQSTTAWGGYTF. The CDR3 region has the DNA TGTGCCAGCAGCCAATCAACGACAGCCTGGGGGGGCTACACCTTC.